The 18 T cell receptor beta chains below were found in one sample sequenced in a study of OX40 agonist ivuxolimab in advanced cancers. Sequenced by immunoSEQ multiplex PCR; TCRdb stores in-frame clones only, minus some. The profile shows approximately 94,000 clones, about 85% of them singletons. This sample comprised CD4+ or CD8+ T cells sorted from blood, obtained in a trial of the OX40 agonist ivuxolimab. These receptors all stem from an adult with an advanced solid tumor such as melanoma, head and neck, liver or kidney cancer.

This rearrangement joins TRBV9 to TRBJ2-1; TRBD2 aligns across 10 bases. Germline loops: CDR1 SGDLS, CDR2 YYNGEE. The CDR3 has 18 residues. Losses at the gene ends were 4 bases for V and 0 bases for J; bases not matched to a gene: 10. The CDR3 reads CASSPRASGGSSYNEQFF. The CDR3, as DNA: TGTGCCAGCAGCCCCCGGGCTAGCGGGGGTAGCTCCTACAATGAGCAGTTCTTC. The full variable domain, rest sourced from reference TRBV9 and TRBJ2-1, is DSGVTQTPKHLITATGQRVTLRCSPRSGDLSVYWYQQSLDQGLQFLIQYYNGEERAKGNILERFSAQQFPDLHSELNLSSLELGDSALYFCASSPRASGGSSYNEQFFGPGTRLTVL.

This clone was observed a single time. V gene TRBV6-6 combines with J gene TRBJ1-2; D may be TRBD1 (5 bases). This CDR3 has 15 residues. Deletions cut 4 bases from V and 8 bases from J, with 20 bases between. Per the germline V gene, CDR1 is MNHNY and CDR2 is SVGAGI (reference sequence). The CDR3 DNA reads TGTGCCAGCAGTTCCACAGGTCCAGACGTTGGCGGCTACACCTTC. Its translation is CASSSTGPDVGGYTF.

The chain uses TRBV5-1 and TRBJ2-1, with TRBD1 matching over 8 bases. The germline V gene encodes CDR1 SGHRS and CDR2 YFSETQ. The CDR3 is made up of 14 amino acids. Trimming removed 5 bases from V and 8 bases from J; junction bases left unmatched: 9. CDR3: CASSSLQGEDEQFF. The CDR3 bases are TGCGCCAGCAGTTCTCTACAGGGGGAGGATGAGCAGTTCTTC.

The rearrangement joins TRBV7-9 to TRBJ1-4; no clear D. Germline-derived CDR1 and CDR2 are SEHNR and FQNEAQ (reference sequence). This CDR3 is 14 amino acids long. Trimming left V 5 bases short and J 0 bases short, with 7 bases between. The CDR3 nucleotides are TGTGCCAGCAGCCCAGAACCAACTAATGAAAAACTGTTTTTT. It yields the protein CASSPEPTNEKLFF. The variable domain in full, with the rest retrieved from reference TRBV7-9 and TRBJ1-4, is DTGVSQNPRHKITKRGQNVTFRCDPISEHNRLYWYRQTLGQGPEFLTYFQNEAQLEKSRLLSDRFSAERPKGSFSTLEIQRTEQGDSAMYLCASSPEPTNEKLFFGSGTQLSVL.

The chain couples TRBV5-6 to TRBJ1-4, with TRBD1 matching 7 bases. This CDR3 comprises 13 residues. The V segment lost 4 bases and the J segment 8 bases; nucleotides outside the gene matches: 5. The germline CDR1 and CDR2 sequences are SGHDT and YYEEEE. CDR3: CASSPGQSEKLFF. Here the CDR3 DNA reads TGTGCCAGCAGCCCGGGACAGTCAGAAAAACTGTTTTTT.

The chain couples TRBV5-1 to TRBJ1-6; perhaps TRBD1 as D (6 bases). The CDR3 is 14 residues long. The V end was cut by 4 bases, the J end by 8 bases, with 13 bases between. The germline gives CDR1 SGHRS, CDR2 YFSETQ. The CDR3: CASSTGQRDSPLHF. The CDR3 DNA reads as TGCGCCAGCAGCACCGGACAGAGGGATTCACCCCTCCACTTT. Combining the CDR3 with reference TRBV5-1 and TRBJ1-6 gives the whole variable domain KAGVTQTPRYLIKTRGQQVTLSCSPISGHRSVSWYQQTPGQGLQFLFEYFSETQRNKGNFPGRFSGRQFSNSRSEMNVSTLELGDSALYLCASSTGQRDSPLHFGNGTRLTVT.

The gene calls are TRBV18 and TRBJ2-5, with TRBD2 matching over 11 bases. The CDR3 covers 16 residues. V trimming: 3 bases; J trimming: 1 base; junction bases outside the gene matches: 4. Germline lookup yields CDR1 KGHSH and CDR2 LQKENI. The CDR3 DNA reads as TGTGCCAGCTCACCCTTCCTAGCGGGGGGCCAAGAGACCCAGTACTTC. This encodes CASSPFLAGGQETQYF.

The chain uses TRBV9 and TRBJ2-2; no definite D call. V lost 0 bases and J lost 7, with 10 bases in between. The germline V gene encodes CDR1 SGDLS and CDR2 YYNGEE. CDR3 length equals 14 residues. This CDR3 is CASSVDVYGGELFF. In DNA, the CDR3 is TGTGCCAGCAGCGTAGACGTCTATGGCGGGGAGCTGTTTTTT. Based on the CDR3 plus reference TRBV9 and TRBJ2-2, the full variable domain is DSGVTQTPKHLITATGQRVTLRCSPRSGDLSVYWYQQSLDQGLQFLIQYYNGEERAKGNILERFSAQQFPDLHSELNLSSLELGDSALYFCASSVDVYGGELFFGEGSRLTVL.

The J gene is TRBJ2-2, the V gene TRBV9; D gene uncertain. Germline V lookup: CDR1 SGDLS, CDR2 YYNGEE. This CDR3 is 15 amino acids long. The germline V and J ends were trimmed by 0 bases and 4 bases, with 10 bases remaining between them. The CDR3 loop reads CASSVEAGPTGELFF. CDR3 nucleotides: TGTGCCAGCAGCGTAGAAGCAGGCCCCACCGGGGAGCTGTTTTTT. Full variable domain (missing parts from reference TRBV9 and TRBJ2-2): DSGVTQTPKHLITATGQRVTLRCSPRSGDLSVYWYQQSLDQGLQFLIQYYNGEERAKGNILERFSAQQFPDLHSELNLSSLELGDSALYFCASSVEAGPTGELFFGEGSRLTVL.

The gene calls are TRBV30 and TRBJ1-5; 9 bases match TRBD1. Germline CDR1 reads GTSNPN; CDR2 reads SVGIG (reference sequence). The trim removed 3 bases at V and 4 bases at J, leaving 7 bases unmatched. The CDR3 runs 15 residues. CDR3 residues: CAWRGQGNLNQPQHF. The DNA for the CDR3 is TGTGCCTGGAGGGGACAGGGCAACCTAAATCAGCCCCAGCATTTT.

The chain recombines TRBV10-3 with TRBJ1-1; D gene unclear. CDR1 is ENHRY, CDR2 SYGVKD, per germline. The CDR3 runs 12 residues. Deletions cut 2 bases from V and 6 bases from J, with 7 bases between. CDR3 sequence (DNA): TGTGCCATCAGTGAGCCCGCGGCTGAAGCTTTCTTT. Its protein product is CAISEPAAEAFF.

V usage is TRBV11-2 and J usage is TRBJ1-2; maybe TRBD1 (5 bases). The CDR3 is 13 amino acids. Germline assignment: CDR1 SGHAT and CDR2 FQNNGV. V gave up 6 bases and J gave up 8 bases, with 16 bases separating them. For the CDR3, the DNA is TGTGCCAGCAGAAAGGGGAGATCGGAAGGCTACACCTTC. Its translation is CASRKGRSEGYTF.

The chain carries TRBV6-6 and TRBJ2-7; D is perhaps TRBD2 (5 bases). The CDR3 is 16 residues long. Germline lookup yields CDR1 MNHNY and CDR2 SVGAGI (reference sequence). V was trimmed by 0 bases and J by 0 bases, leaving 12 bases between them. In nucleotides, the CDR3 is TGTGCCAGCAGTTACTCGAGTCTGGGGAGCTCCTACGAGCAGTACGTC. Protein sequence: CASSYSSLGSSYEQYV.

V usage is TRBV18 and J usage is TRBJ2-3; 11 bases align to TRBD1. Per the germline V gene, CDR1 is KGHSH and CDR2 is LQKENI. With V trimmed by 4 bases and J by 6 bases, 3 bases remained unmatched. The CDR3 has 14 amino acids. The CDR3 loop reads CASSRTGGDDTQYF. The DNA of the CDR3 is TGTGCCAGCTCACGGACAGGGGGCGATGATACGCAGTATTTT.

The rearrangement joins TRBV7-2 to TRBJ1-1; D not resolved. Germline V gene data show CDR1 as SGHTA and CDR2 as FQGNSA. V was pared by 6 bases and J by 8 bases, with 13 bases between. This CDR3 comprises 12 residues. CDR3 DNA sequence: TGTGCCAGCAGAACCTACCCGGGCGAAGCTTTCTTT. This encodes CASRTYPGEAFF.

V gene TRBV7-2 combines with J gene TRBJ1-4; 8 bases align to TRBD1. The CDR3 consists of 16 residues. The J segment lost 6 bases and the V segment lost 4 bases, leaving 10 bases of the junction unmatched. The germline CDR1 and CDR2 sequences are SGHTA and FQGNSA. Written as DNA, the CDR3 is TGTGCCAGCAGCTCCCCTAGACAGGGGCAGTATGAAAAACTGTTTTTT. This translates into CASSSPRQGQYEKLFF.

The chain has TRBV6-5 and TRBJ1-5; the D is unclear. Trimming left V 0 bases short and J 2 bases short, with 8 bases between. CDR3 length equals 15 residues. Germline V gene sequence: CDR1 MNHEY, CDR2 SVGAGI. The CDR3 loop reads CASSYSKGGNQPQHF. For the CDR3, the DNA is TGTGCCAGCAGTTACTCAAAGGGAGGCAATCAGCCCCAGCATTTT.

The chain is built from TRBV19 and TRBJ1-5; maybe TRBD1 (6 bases). Germline CDR1 LNHDA, CDR2 SQIVND (reference sequence). The CDR3 consists of 15 residues. The V gene lost 4 bases and the J gene lost 2 bases, with 12 bases spanning the gap. The CDR3, as DNA: TGTGCCAGTAGTACCAGGGACATTGGCAATCAGCCCCAGCATTTT. Protein: CASSTRDIGNQPQHF.